These 22 T cell receptor beta chains share one sample of origin, sequenced in a study of T-cell memory formation after mild COVID-19. TCRdb reprocessed the 5' RACE reads with MiXCR, giving one entry per CDR3 protein. The sample holds some 600,000 distinct CDR3 sequences; roughly 17% are singletons and the top ten take roughly 7.8%. Sequenced sample: PBMCs or a T cell subset sorted from them (not recorded which). The receptors shown here come from an adult woman who had mild COVID-19 (a few samples of this study predate the infection). Cell type and time point are not known.

A few counts support this clonotype. The chain employs TRBV25-1 and TRBJ2-7; 9 nucleotides agree with TRBD1. The germline V gene has CDR1 MGHDK and CDR2 SYGVNS. The ends lost 0 bases at V and 0 bases at J; junction bases unmatched: 3. The CDR3 covers 16 residues. CDR3 sequence: CASSEYSGQGSYEQYF. In DNA, the CDR3 is TGTGCCAGCAGTGAATATTCGGGACAGGGCTCCTACGAGCAGTACTTC.

This clonotype was counted between two and nine times. The rearrangement uses TRBV19 and TRBJ2-7; no reliable D call. The germline gives CDR1 LNHDA, CDR2 SQIVND (reference sequence). This CDR3 spans 18 amino acids. Trimming took 0 bases from V and 2 from J, leaving 20 bases between them. The CDR3 sequence: CASSIDLLDGTVAYEQYF. CDR3 nucleotide sequence: TGTGCCAGTAGTATAGATCTTTTGGACGGAACCGTTGCCTACGAGCAGTACTTC.

The sample holds one count of this clonotype. V is TRBV5-1 and J is TRBJ1-2, with 10 bases aligning to TRBD1. This CDR3 comprises 15 residues. The V gene end was trimmed by 0 bases and the J gene end by 8 bases; junction bases not matched to a gene: 7. Germline V gene data show CDR1 as SGHRS and CDR2 as YFSETQ. Here the CDR3 reads CASSLGVGQGRGYTF. CDR3 DNA sequence: TGCGCCAGCAGCTTGGGAGTGGGACAGGGGAGAGGCTACACCTTC. Based on the CDR3 plus reference TRBV5-1 and TRBJ1-2, the full variable domain is KAGVTQTPRYLIKTRGQQVTLSCSPISGHRSVSWYQQTPGQGLQFLFEYFSETQRNKGNFPGRFSGRQFSNSRSEMNVSTLELGDSALYLCASSLGVGQGRGYTFGSGTRLTVV.

DNA of the CDR3: TGCAGCGCCGAGGGAGCAGGGGGTATCACTGAAGCTTTCTTT. Its translation: CSAEGAGGITEAFF. V is TRBV29-1 and J is TRBJ1-1, with 7 bases matching TRBD1. Germline trimming cut 7 bases from V and 4 bases from J; bases unmatched to any gene: 12. The CDR3 loop spans 14 amino acids. Germline V gene sequence: CDR1 SQVTM, CDR2 ANQGSEA.

This clonotype was observed a handful of times. This chain joins TRBV29-1 and TRBJ2-3, with D possibly TRBD2 on 5 matching bases. The V end lost 0 bases, the J end lost 2 bases, and 15 bases lay between the germline ends. CDR3 size: 16 residues. CDR1 is SQVTM, CDR2 ANQGSEA, per germline. This CDR3 is CSVEDQGGGPTDTQYF. CDR3 nucleotides: TGCAGCGTTGAAGATCAAGGCGGAGGCCCCACAGATACGCAGTATTTT.

There are a few counts of this clonotype. This chain links TRBV7-3 with TRBJ2-3; 11 bases are shared with TRBD2. V shed 2 bases, J shed 4 bases, and the junction held 11 bases outside the gene matches. Germline assignment: CDR1 SGHTA and CDR2 FQGTGA. The CDR3 runs 18 residues. CDR3 residues: CASSLYPTSGRGPDTQYF. The DNA of the CDR3 is TGTGCCAGCAGCTTATATCCTACTAGCGGGAGAGGCCCAGATACGCAGTATTTT.

This chain connects TRBV6-5 to TRBJ1-2; D ambiguous. V was pared by 2 bases and J by 2 bases, with 6 bases between. This CDR3 contains 13 residues. Germline CDR1 and CDR2: MNHEY and SVGAGI. The chain's CDR3 is CASSYERNYGYTF. The CDR3 DNA sequence: TGTGCCAGCAGTTACGAGAGGAACTATGGCTACACCTTC.

This clonotype was recorded a few times. The V call is TRBV29-1, the J call TRBJ1-1; D ambiguous. The CDR3 runs to 14 residues. The V end lost 4 bases, the J end lost 1 base, and 13 bases lay between the germline ends. Looked up from germline, CDR1 is SQVTM and CDR2 is ANQGSEA. The CDR3 reads CSVGSQAGNTEAFF. The CDR3 bases are TGCAGCGTTGGGTCGCAGGCTGGGAACACTGAAGCTTTCTTT.

This clonotype was seen a few times. The chain carries TRBV7-2 and TRBJ1-1; D possibly corresponds to TRBD1 (5 bases). Germline CDR1 is SGHTA and CDR2 is FQGNSA. This CDR3 is built from 11 residues. V was shortened by 5 bases and J by 8 bases, with 9 bases between the two germline ends. The CDR3 region is CASSLDREAFF. In DNA form, the CDR3 reads TGTGCCAGCAGCCTCGACAGAGAAGCTTTCTTT.

The J gene is TRBJ2-2, the V gene TRBV7-9; TRBD1 matches at 7 bases. With V trimmed by 5 bases and J by 1 base, 7 bases remained unmatched. This CDR3 has 16 amino acids. Germline CDR1 reads SEHNR; CDR2 reads FQNEAQ (reference sequence). The CDR3 loop is CASSPRTGMNTGELFF. The CDR3 DNA follows: TGTGCCAGCAGCCCACGGACAGGAATGAACACCGGGGAGCTGTTTTTT.

This clonotype has only one observation. One base away lies a much larger clone, so this may be a sequencing read error. The CDR3 protein is CSARDLRGGGHEQYF. The CDR3, as DNA: TGCAGTGCTAGAGATTTGAGAGGGGGCGGCCACGAGCAGTACTTC. V usage is TRBV20-1 and J usage is TRBJ2-7; 7 positions match TRBD1. J was trimmed by 5 bases and V by 0 bases; bases with no gene match: 10. The CDR3 has 15 residues. CDR1 is DFQATT, CDR2 SNEGSKA, per germline (reference sequence).

There are a few counts of this clonotype. The chain recombines TRBV20-1 with TRBJ1-1; unclear D gene. In germline, CDR1 is DFQATT, CDR2 SNEGSKA (reference sequence). V lost 3 bases and J lost 1, with 12 bases in between. This CDR3 has 14 residues. The CDR3 nucleotides read TGCAGTGCTAGTCACGGTCGGGGGAACACTGAAGCTTTCTTT. It codes for CSASHGRGNTEAFF.

Only a few counts were recorded for this clonotype. The J gene is TRBJ2-7, the V gene TRBV27; 7 bases line up with TRBD1. Germline V gene sequence: CDR1 MNHEY, CDR2 SMNVEV (reference sequence). CDR3 size: 14 residues. The V segment lost 6 bases and the J segment 6 bases; nucleotides outside the gene matches: 11. The chain's CDR3 is CASSRIDRASEQYF. DNA of the CDR3: TGTGCCAGCAGCCGAATCGACAGGGCGTCCGAGCAGTACTTC.

This clonotype was counted between two and nine times. The chain combines TRBV7-9 with TRBJ1-5; TRBD1 agrees at 8 bases. The ends lost 2 bases at V and 6 bases at J; junction bases unmatched: 9. Per germline, CDR1 SEHNR and CDR2 FQNEAQ (reference sequence). The CDR3 is 16 residues long. CDR3 sequence: CASSLPPTGETQPQHF. The CDR3 coding sequence is TGTGCCAGCAGCTTACCGCCGACAGGGGAAACTCAGCCCCAGCATTTT.

There are a few counts of this clonotype. V gene TRBV6-5 combines with J gene TRBJ2-3; 15 positions agree with TRBD2. V lost 10 bases, J lost 5 bases, and 7 bases stayed unmatched. Per germline, CDR1 MNHEY and CDR2 SVGAGI. The CDR3 is 15 residues long. The CDR3 DNA reads as TGTGCCACCCGGACTAGCGGGGGGGCCAAAGATACGCAGTATTTT. It encodes CATRTSGGAKDTQYF.

J is TRBJ2-7 and V is TRBV7-8; D call uncertain. Between the trimmed V and J ends, which lost 4 bases and 2 bases, there was a span of 12 bases. Germline CDR1 and CDR2: SGHVS and FQNEAQ. This CDR3 has 14 amino acids. CDR3 nucleotide sequence: TGTGCCAGCAGCTCCACCGGGCTTCCCTACGAGCAGTACTTC. Its protein is CASSSTGLPYEQYF.

The table lists this clonotype with a few counts. The chain joins TRBV7-6 to TRBJ2-3; D possibly matches TRBD1 or TRBD2 (5 bases each). The germline gives CDR1 SGHVS, CDR2 FNYEAQ. The CDR3 has 17 amino acids. With 5 bases removed from V and 4 bases from J, the gap between germline ends came to 22 bases. The CDR3 loop is CASSPLASAQGPDTQYF. The CDR3, as DNA: TGTGCCAGCAGCCCCTTGGCCTCCGCGCAGGGACCAGATACGCAGTATTTT.

The J gene is TRBJ2-1, the V gene TRBV4-3; 7 bases align to TRBD2. The V gene's germline CDR1 is LGHNA and CDR2 YSLEER. This CDR3 has 18 residues. V lost 0 bases, J lost 1 base, and 9 bases stayed unmatched. The CDR3 DNA is TGCGCCAGCAGCCAAGACGTCGGGAGGAGTATTTCCTACAATGAGCAGTTCTTC. It is translated as CASSQDVGRSISYNEQFF.

This clonotype has more than one count but fewer than ten. DNA for the CDR3: TGTGCCAGCAGTTTAAGCTTACGCGCTTTCTATGGCTACACCTTC. Amino acids: CASSLSLRAFYGYTF. The rearrangement uses TRBV12-3 or TRBV12-4 and TRBJ1-2; D is unclear. Trimming took off 2 bases at V and 4 bases at J, with 14 bases between the two ends. CDR3 length equals 15 residues.

The genes are TRBV2 and TRBJ2-7; D ambiguous. Germline V gene lookup returns CDR1 SNHLY and CDR2 FYNNEI. The V gene lost 7 bases and the J gene lost 2 bases, with 9 bases spanning the gap. The CDR3 is 12 amino acids. CDR3 coding DNA: TGTGCCAGCATTACCGATACCTACGAGCAGTACTTC. Its protein is CASITDTYEQYF. Together with reference TRBV2 and TRBJ2-7, the CDR3 gives the full variable domain: EPEVTQTPSHQVTQMGQEVILRCVPISNHLYFYWYRQILGQKVEFLVSFYNNEISEKSEIFDDQFSVERPDGSNFTLKIRSTKLEDSAMYFCASITDTYEQYFGPGTRLTVT.

This clonotype was recorded a few times. This rearrangement joins TRBV11-1 to TRBJ1-2; weak D call: TRBD1 (6 bases). Trimming left V 2 bases short and J 2 bases short, with 12 bases between. Germline CDR1 is SGHAT and CDR2 is FQDESV (reference sequence). The CDR3 is made up of 15 amino acids. The CDR3 region is CASSLLRTGNYGYTF. CDR3 sequence (DNA): TGTGCCAGCAGCTTACTCAGAACAGGGAACTATGGCTACACCTTC. The whole variable domain, filled in from reference TRBV11-1 and TRBJ1-2, reads EAEVAQSPRYKITEKSQAVAFWCDPISGHATLYWYRQILGQGPELLVQFQDESVVDDSQLPKDRFSAERLKGVDSTLKIQPAELGDSAMYLCASSLLRTGNYGYTFGSGTRLTVV.

This clonotype came up a few times. V usage is TRBV18 and J usage is TRBJ1-3, with D possibly TRBD1 on 6 matching bases. From germline, CDR1 is KGHSH and CDR2 LQKENI. Trimming left V 4 bases short and J 0 bases short, with 10 bases between. This CDR3 has 15 amino acids. The CDR3, as DNA: TGTGCCAGCTCACACCCGGGGGCCTCTGGAAACACCATATATTTT. Encoded protein: CASSHPGASGNTIYF.